Ten or more counts support the clone carrying this TCR beta chain. Trimming removed 10 bases at V and 7 bases at J, with 14 bases between. CDR1 is SGHAT and CDR2 is FQNNGV in the germline V gene. There are 12 residues in the CDR3. Investigators amplified TCR beta CDR3 regions from RNA transcripts. RT-PCR in the first round used HTBI primers; a second-round multiplex PCR followed. TCRdb fed the multiplex PCR reads into MiXCR, producing one record per CDR3 protein. The profile shows around 400,000 distinct CDR3 sequences, approximately 16% of them singletons. This entry is derived from a study of Graves' ophthalmopathy and Graves' hyperthyroidism. Excluded: other autoimmune disease, uncontrolled infection, pregnancy or lactation. The diagnosis combined clinical symptoms, thyroxine, TRAb, thyroid ultrasound and orbital computed tomography scans.

This clonotype was sampled from a woman between 18 and 29 years old with Graves' ophthalmopathy. The chain has TRBV11-2 and TRBJ1-3; D possibly corresponds to TRBD1 (5 bases). Material for sequencing was peripheral blood. This CDR3 reads CAILGGGNTIYF. For the CDR3, the DNA is TGTGCCATCCTCGGGGGTGGTAACACCATATATTTT.